Given below is one T cell receptor beta chain in context. TCRdb's table, derived via immunoSEQ multiplex PCR, lists solely in-frame clones and lacks some. This sample has over a million clones, with more than 75% found just once. The CDR3 has 15 residues. Germline lookup yields CDR1 MNHNY and CDR2 SVGAGI (reference sequence). Trimming took 2 bases from V and 5 from J; bases not matched to a gene: 7. The entry originates in a study of shared clonotypes between healthy human individuals. The chain recombines TRBV6-6 with TRBJ2-7; 9 bases are a match to TRBD2. Sequenced sample: memory CD4+ T cells from PBMCs. Noted subset: CD45RA-negative fraction. The TCR sequence derives from a man younger than 35 in good health. Some clones in this sample may be carry-over from other donors' samples. CDR3 sequence: CASSYARTSENEQYF. CDR3 in DNA: TGTGCCAGCAGTTACGCCCGGACTAGCGAAAACGAGCAGTACTTC.